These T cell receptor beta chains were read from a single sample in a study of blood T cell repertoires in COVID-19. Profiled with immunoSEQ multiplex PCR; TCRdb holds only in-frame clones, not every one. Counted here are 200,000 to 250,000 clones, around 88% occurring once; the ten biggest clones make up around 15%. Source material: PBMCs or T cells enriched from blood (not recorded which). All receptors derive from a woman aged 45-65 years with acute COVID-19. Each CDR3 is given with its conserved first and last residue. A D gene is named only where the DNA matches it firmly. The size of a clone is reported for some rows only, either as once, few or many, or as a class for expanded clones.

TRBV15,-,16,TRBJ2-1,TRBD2,CATSRASGLAYNEQFF,TGTGCCACCAGCAGAGCCTCGGGACTAGCTTACAATGAGCAGTTCTTC
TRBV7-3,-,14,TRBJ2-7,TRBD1,CASSSRDRDGEQYF,TGTGCCAGCAGCTCCCGGGACAGGGACGGCGAGCAGTACTTC
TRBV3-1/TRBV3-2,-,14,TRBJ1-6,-,CASSPRASNSPLHF,TGTGCCAGCAGCCCGAGGGCCAGTAATTCACCCCTCCACTTT
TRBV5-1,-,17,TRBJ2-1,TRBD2,CASRWASGSPTYNEQFF,TGCGCCAGCAGGTGGGCTAGCGGGAGCCCCACCTACAATGAGCAGTTCTTC
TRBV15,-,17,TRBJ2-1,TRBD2,CATSRDRVAGGHNEQFF,TGTGCCACCAGCAGAGATCGGGTAGCGGGGGGCCACAATGAGCAGTTCTTC
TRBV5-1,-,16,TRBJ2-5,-,CASSSLGGFSQETQYF,TGCGCCAGCAGCTCCCTGGGCGGGTTTTCGCAAGAGACCCAGTACTTC
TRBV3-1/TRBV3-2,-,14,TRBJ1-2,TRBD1,CASSQATGSYGYTF,TGTGCCAGCAGCCAAGCGACAGGGTCCTATGGCTACACCTTC
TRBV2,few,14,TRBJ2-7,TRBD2,CASTLLAGGGEQYF,TGTGCCAGCACTCTCCTAGCGGGAGGAGGGGAGCAGTACTTC
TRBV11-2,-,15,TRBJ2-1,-,CASSFAGGTYNEQFF,TGTGCCAGCAGCTTCGCAGGGGGGACCTACAATGAGCAGTTCTTC
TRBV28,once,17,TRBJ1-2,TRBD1,CASSPRPYRGGNYGYTF,TGTGCCAGCAGCCCCAGACCCTACAGGGGAGGAAACTATGGCTACACCTTC